The TCR beta chain under discussion was sequenced for a study of blood T cell repertoires in COVID-19. Study at large: There were acute and convalescent COVID-19 samples, and they came from the United States, Italy and Spain. Sources were T cells, B-cell-depleted T cells, or PBMCs; the material itself was cDNA or gDNA.

V lost 5 bases to trimming and J lost 6 bases; unmatched junction nucleotides: 7. CDR1 SGHAT and CDR2 FQNNGV come from the germline V gene. The CDR3 runs to 14 residues. Here immunoSEQ multiplex PCR was the method, and the copy in TCRdb shows in-frame clones only, minus some. This sample carries about 58,000 clones, roughly 84% of them seen once, and the ten largest clones take 4% to 5.5%. The TCR sequence derives from a man aged 35 to 55 with active COVID-19. The sample comprised peripheral blood. The chain couples TRBV11-2 to TRBJ1-2, with 9 bases lining up with TRBD1. The CDR3 loop is CASSPSYRGHGYTF. The CDR3 DNA follows: TGTGCCAGCAGCCCGTCTTACAGGGGGCATGGCTACACCTTC.